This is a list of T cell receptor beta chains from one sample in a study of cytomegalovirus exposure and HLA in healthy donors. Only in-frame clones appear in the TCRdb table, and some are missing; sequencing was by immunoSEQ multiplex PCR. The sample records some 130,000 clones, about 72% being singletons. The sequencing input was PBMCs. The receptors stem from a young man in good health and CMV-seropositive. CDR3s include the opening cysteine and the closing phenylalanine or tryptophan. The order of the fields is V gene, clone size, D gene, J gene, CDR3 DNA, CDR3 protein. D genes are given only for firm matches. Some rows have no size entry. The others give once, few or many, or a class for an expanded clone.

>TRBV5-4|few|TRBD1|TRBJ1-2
TGTGCCAGCAGCACCCGACAGGGCAATTTCTATGGCTACACCTTC
CASSTRQGNFYGYTF
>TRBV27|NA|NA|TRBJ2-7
TGTGCCAGCCGAGCTAGATTCAGCTCCTACGAGCAGTACTTC
CASRARFSSYEQYF
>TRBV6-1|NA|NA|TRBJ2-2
TGTGCCAGCAAGGGGCGGGAGAACACCGGGGAGCTGTTTTTT
CASKGRENTGELFF
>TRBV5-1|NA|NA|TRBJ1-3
TGCGCCAGCAGCTTGGCAGGTTCTGGAAACACCATATATTTT
CASSLAGSGNTIYF
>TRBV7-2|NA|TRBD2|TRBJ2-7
TGTGCCAGCAGCTTAGGTGCGCGGGAGGGGAGGATCTCCTACGAGCAGTACTTC
CASSLGAREGRISYEQYF
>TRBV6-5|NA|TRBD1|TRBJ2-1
TGTGCCAGCAGTTTACGACAGGGAACGGACAATGAGCAGTTCTTC
CASSLRQGTDNEQFF
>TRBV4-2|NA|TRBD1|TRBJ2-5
TGTGCCAGCAGCCATAACCTGGGGACAGGGGGAGAGACCCAGTACTTC
CASSHNLGTGGETQYF
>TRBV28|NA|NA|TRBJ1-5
TGTGCCAGCAGCGGCGGGAGATACAATCAGCCCCAGCATTTT
CASSGGRYNQPQHF
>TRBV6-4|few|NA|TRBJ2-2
TGTGCCAGCAGTGACTCGTCGGCCGGGGAGCTGTTTTTT
CASSDSSAGELFF
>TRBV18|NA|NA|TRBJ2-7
TGTGCCAGCTCACCACCGGACTCGAGGGAGCAGTACTTC
CASSPPDSREQYF
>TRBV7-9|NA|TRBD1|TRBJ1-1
TGTGCCAGCAGCCAGGGACAGGCTGAAGCTTTCTTT
CASSQGQAEAFF
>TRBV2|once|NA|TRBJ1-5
TGTGCCAGCAGTGGGGCTCAGGATAGCAATCAGCCCCAGCATTTT
CASSGAQDSNQPQHF
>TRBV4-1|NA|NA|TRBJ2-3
TGCGCCAGCAGCCGTTTCAGTTTCGCTCTCTGGACAGATACGCAGTATTTT
CASSRFSFALWTDTQYF
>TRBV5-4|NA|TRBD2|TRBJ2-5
TGTGCCAGCAGCCCGGAGATTAGCGGGATGACCCAGTACTTC
CASSPEISGMTQYF
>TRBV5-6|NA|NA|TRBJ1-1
TGTGCCAGCAGCTCGTACTCCCTCGGGACACTGAACACTGAAGCTTTCTTT
CASSSYSLGTLNTEAFF
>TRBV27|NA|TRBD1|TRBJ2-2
TGTGCCAGCACCTCCCGGGACAGGGAAACCGGGGAGCTGTTTTTT
CASTSRDRETGELFF
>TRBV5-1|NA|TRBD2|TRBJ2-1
TGCGCCAGCAGCAGTTTGGCGGGAGCAAATGAGCAGTTCTTC
CASSSLAGANEQFF
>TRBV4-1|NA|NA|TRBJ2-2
TGCGCCAGCAGCCAATTCGACCCGTCGGGAGAAACCGGGGAGCTGTTTTTT
CASSQFDPSGETGELFF
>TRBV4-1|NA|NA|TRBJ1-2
TGCGCCAGCAGCCAAGATGAGGGTAGCTATGGCTACACCTTC
CASSQDEGSYGYTF
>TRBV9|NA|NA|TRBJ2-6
TGTGCCAGCAGAGGGAGCGCTGGGGCCAACGTCCTGACTTTC
CASRGSAGANVLTF
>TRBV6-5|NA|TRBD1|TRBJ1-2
TGTGCCAGCAGTCCGGACAGGGAACGCTACACCTTC
CASSPDRERYTF
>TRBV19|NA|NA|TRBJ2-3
TGTGCCAGTAGTATAGATGTTTCCAATACGCAGTATTTT
CASSIDVSNTQYF
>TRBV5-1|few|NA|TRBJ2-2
TGCGCCAGCAGCTTGGCCGGGGTATTTAGGTCTACCGGGGAGCTGTTTTTT
CASSLAGVFRSTGELFF
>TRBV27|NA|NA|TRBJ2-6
TGTGCCAGCAGCCCTCGTACTGGGGCCAACGTCCTGACTTTC
CASSPRTGANVLTF
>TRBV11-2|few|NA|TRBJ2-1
TGTGCCAGCAGCTCATGGACTGAGAGCTCCTACAATGAGCAGTTCTTC
CASSSWTESSYNEQFF
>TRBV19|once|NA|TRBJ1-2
TGTGCCAGTAGTATTCAGGGAGGGGGCTACACCTTC
CASSIQGGGYTF
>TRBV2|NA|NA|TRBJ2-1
TGTGCCAGCAGATGGAGTTCCTTATACAATGAGCAGTTCTTC
CASRWSSLYNEQFF
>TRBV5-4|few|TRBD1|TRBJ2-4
TGTGCCAGCAGTGAACGAGACAGGGGATTAGCCAAAAACATTCAGTACTTC
CASSERDRGLAKNIQYF
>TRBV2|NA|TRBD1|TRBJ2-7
TGTGCCAGCACCCAGACAGGGTTCAACGAGCAGTACTTC
CASTQTGFNEQYF
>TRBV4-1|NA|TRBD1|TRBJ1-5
TGCGCCAGCAGCCAAAGTAGGGGGCGCGGAGATCAGTCCCAGCATTTT
CASSQSRGRGDQSQHF
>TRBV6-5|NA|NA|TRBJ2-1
TGTGCCAGCAGTTACTTTTCTGGGCTTGATGAGCAGTTCTTC
CASSYFSGLDEQFF
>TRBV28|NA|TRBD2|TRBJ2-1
TGTGCCAGCAGTTTGGAGACTAGCGGTTACAATGAGCAGTTCTTC
CASSLETSGYNEQFF
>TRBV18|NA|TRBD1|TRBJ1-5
TGTGCCAGCTCACCACCGTTGGACAGGGGTCTCCAGCCCCAGCATTTT
CASSPPLDRGLQPQHF
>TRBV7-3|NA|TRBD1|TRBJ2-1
TGTGCCAGCAGCCGGACAGGGTCCCAGGGTGAGCAGTTCTTC
CASSRTGSQGEQFF
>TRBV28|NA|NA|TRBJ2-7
TGTGCCAGCAGTTTACGTGCAGGGTCGTACGAGCAGTACTTC
CASSLRAGSYEQYF
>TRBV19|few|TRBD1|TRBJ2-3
TGTGCCAGTAGTATACAGAAGCAGGGGGCGGAAAAGCAGTATTTT
CASSIQKQGAEKQYF
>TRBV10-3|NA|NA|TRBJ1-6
TGTGCCATCAGCGCGACGGGTAATTCACCCCTCCACTTT
CAISATGNSPLHF
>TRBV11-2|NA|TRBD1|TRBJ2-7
TGTGCCAGCAGCTTAGGGACAGGGGGGTACGAGCAGTACTTC
CASSLGTGGYEQYF
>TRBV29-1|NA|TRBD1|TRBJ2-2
TGCAGCGTGCCCTCCGGAAGGGGGCACACCGGGGAGCTGTTTTTT
CSVPSGRGHTGELFF
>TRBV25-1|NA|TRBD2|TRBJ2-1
TGTGCCAGCAGTGACCGGACTAGCGCCTACAATGAGCAGTTCTTC
CASSDRTSAYNEQFF
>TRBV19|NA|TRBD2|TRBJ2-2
TGTGCCAGTACCGGTAGCGGGCTGCTAAACACCGGGGAGCTGTTTTTT
CASTGSGLLNTGELFF
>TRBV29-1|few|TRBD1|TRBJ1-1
TGCAGCGTTGAGGACCCCAACAGGGGGTCCGCTGAAGCTTTCTTT
CSVEDPNRGSAEAFF
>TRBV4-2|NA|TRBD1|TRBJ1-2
TGTGCCAGCAGCCCCTGGACAGGGGAAGGCTACACCTTC
CASSPWTGEGYTF
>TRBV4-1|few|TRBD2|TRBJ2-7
TGCGCCAGCAGCCATGACTGGACTAGCAGGATCTACGAGCAGTACTTC
CASSHDWTSRIYEQYF